The next 32 T cell receptor beta chains were all read from a single sample in a study of blood T cell repertoires in COVID-19. Clones were sequenced by immunoSEQ multiplex PCR, and TCRdb holds only the in-frame ones, with some missing. Among about 260,000 clones, about 91% were seen once, and the ten largest hold about 2.5%. Material for sequencing was peripheral blood. The receptors were gathered from a person aged 18 to 30 with COVID-19, enrolled during active disease.

This chain connects TRBV7-6 to TRBJ2-5, with a tentative D call TRBD1 (5 bases). V dropped 3 bases and J dropped 5 bases, with 13 bases sitting between them. This CDR3 has 14 amino acids. Germline CDR1 is SGHVS and CDR2 is FNYEAQ. The CDR3 loop is CASSLARGGETQYF. The CDR3 coding sequence is TGTGCCAGCAGCTTGGCAAGGGGTGGGGAGACCCAGTACTTC.

This chain connects TRBV5-4 to TRBJ2-3, with 7 bases fitting TRBD2. The junction had 5 bases not matched to a gene; V was cut back by 4 bases and J by 3 bases. This CDR3 has 14 residues. CDR1 is SGHNT and CDR2 is YYREEE in the germline V gene (reference sequence). CDR3 in DNA: TGTGCCAGCAGCCCCGGGAGGCAGACAGATACGCAGTATTTT. Protein product: CASSPGRQTDTQYF.

The chain combines TRBV28 with TRBJ1-5, with D perhaps TRBD1 (5 bases). CDR3 length: 16 residues. Germline CDR1 MDHEN, CDR2 SYDVKM. Trimming stripped 3 bases from V and 0 bases from J, with 12 bases between. The CDR3 sequence is CASSFTRGTSNQPQHF. The CDR3 bases are TGTGCCAGCAGTTTCACCCGGGGGACTAGCAATCAGCCCCAGCATTTT.

V is TRBV10-1 and J is TRBJ2-3; weak D call: TRBD1 (6 bases). The CDR3 sequence is 15 residues long. V lost 2 bases to trimming and J lost 2 bases, with 11 bases between them. Germline V CDR1 and CDR2: WNHNN, SYGVQD (reference sequence). The CDR3: CASSEGTSDTDTQYF. As DNA, the CDR3 is TGCGCCAGCAGTGAGGGGACAAGCGACACAGATACGCAGTATTTT.

This clone was seen more than once but under ten times. The chain links TRBV5-1 to TRBJ2-3; D ambiguous. Germline lookup yields CDR1 SGHRS and CDR2 YFSETQ. Trimming pared 3 bases from V and 8 bases from J, leaving 16 bases between. The CDR3 has 14 residues. CDR3 nucleotide sequence: TGCGCCAGCAGCTCCGAGCCCTCACCAAGTACGCAGTATTTT. Its translation is CASSSEPSPSTQYF.

The chain has TRBV24-1 and TRBJ1-5; a weak D match, TRBD1 (5 bases). In germline, CDR1 is KGHDR, CDR2 SFDVKD. The CDR3 runs 13 residues. Trimming took 5 bases from V and 6 from J, leaving 10 bases between them. The CDR3 protein is CATSGQGGQPQHF. The CDR3 DNA is TGTGCCACCAGTGGGCAGGGAGGTCAGCCCCAGCATTTT.

The chain has TRBV29-1 and TRBJ2-2; D gene ambiguous. Germline-derived CDR1 and CDR2 are SQVTM and ANQGSEA. The CDR3 contains 13 residues. V gave up 5 bases and J gave up 1 base, with 8 bases separating them. CDR3 coding DNA: TGCAGCGTTACCTACGGGAACACCGGGGAGCTGTTTTTT. This sequence encodes CSVTYGNTGELFF.

V gene TRBV7-9 combines with J gene TRBJ2-7; D uncertain. Deletions cut 5 bases from V and 0 bases from J, with 11 bases between. The CDR3 is 14 amino acids. Per germline, CDR1 SEHNR and CDR2 FQNEAQ (reference sequence). As DNA, the CDR3 is TGTGCCAGCAGCCTCCAGGATTACTCCTACGAGCAGTACTTC. It specifies CASSLQDYSYEQYF.

This clone was recorded once. The rearrangement joins TRBV13 to TRBJ2-6; maybe TRBD1 (6 bases). The germline V and J ends were trimmed by 4 bases and 2 bases, with 12 bases remaining between them. Germline assignment: CDR1 PRHDT and CDR2 FYEKMQ (reference sequence). The CDR3 is 16 amino acids. The CDR3 sequence: CASSSPQGPGANVLTF. CDR3 nucleotides: TGTGCCAGCAGCTCCCCCCAGGGGCCTGGGGCCAACGTCCTGACTTTC.

This chain connects TRBV4-2 to TRBJ1-1; D gene ambiguous. This CDR3 is 11 amino acids long. Germline assignment: CDR1 LGHNA and CDR2 YNFKEQ. Trimming stripped 1 base from V and 7 bases from J, with 4 bases between. The CDR3 reads CASSQGVEAFF. Written as DNA, the CDR3 is TGTGCCAGCAGCCAAGGAGTTGAAGCTTTCTTT.

CDR3 residues: CASGGIQETQYF. As DNA, the CDR3 is TGTGCCTCGGGGGGGATCCAAGAGACCCAGTACTTC. The chain carries TRBV10-3 and TRBJ2-5; 8 bases map to TRBD2. The J segment lost 1 base and the V segment lost 11 bases, leaving 3 bases of the junction unmatched. The CDR3 has 12 residues. Germline V gives CDR1 ENHRY, CDR2 SYGVKD.

The genes are TRBV2 and TRBJ2-1; TRBD2 might be the D (6 bases). Germline lookup yields CDR1 SNHLY and CDR2 FYNNEI. The ends were cut back, 7 bases at V and 10 bases at J, with 20 bases in the middle. The CDR3 is made up of 14 amino acids. The CDR3 DNA follows: TGTGCCAGCACCGCTAGCGTCCAGGCTTGGGAGCAGTTCTTC. Its translation is CASTASVQAWEQFF.

The rearrangement links TRBV5-1 to TRBJ1-6; 7 positions match TRBD1. V was pared by 0 bases and J by 9 bases, with 6 bases of the junction left unmatched. This CDR3 is 15 amino acids long. The germline V gene has CDR1 SGHRS and CDR2 YFSETQ. The CDR3 DNA reads as TGCGCCAGCAGCTTGGGGGGGGACAGATCTTCACCCCTCCACTTT. It yields the protein CASSLGGDRSSPLHF.

The chain employs TRBV5-1 and TRBJ2-2; 9 nucleotides agree with TRBD1. The junction had 5 bases not matched to a gene; V was cut back by 4 bases and J by 7 bases. The CDR3 is 14 amino acids. The V gene's germline CDR1 is SGHRS and CDR2 YFSETQ. CDR3 sequence: CASSGDRASGELFF. CDR3 nucleotides: TGCGCCAGCAGCGGGGACAGGGCGAGCGGGGAGCTGTTTTTT.

The rearrangement joins TRBV7-6 to TRBJ1-1; TRBD1 matches at 7 bases. With 1 base clipped from V and 8 bases from J, the junction kept 1 base outside the gene matches. CDR1 and CDR2 (germline): SGHVS, FNYEAQ. This CDR3 is built from 12 residues. DNA of the CDR3: TGTGCCAGCAGCTTAGACAGGGGAGAAGCTTTCTTT. Encoded protein: CASSLDRGEAFF.

DNA of the CDR3: TGTGCCAGTAGTATCAGGGACTTCTCTGGGGCCAACGTCCTGACTTTC. Its translation is CASSIRDFSGANVLTF. V is TRBV19 and J is TRBJ2-6, with D possibly matching TRBD2 (6 bases). This CDR3 is built from 16 residues. The germline CDR1 and CDR2 sequences are LNHDA and SQIVND (reference sequence). V lost 3 bases and J lost 0, with 9 bases in between.

The rearrangement joins TRBV24-1 to TRBJ2-5; the match to TRBD1 covers 10 bases. The CDR3 covers 15 residues. V lost 6 bases to trimming and J lost 5 bases; unmatched junction nucleotides: 8. The V gene's germline CDR1 is KGHDR and CDR2 SFDVKD. CDR3 in amino acids: CATSTGQGTKETQYF. DNA of the CDR3: TGTGCCACCAGTACGGGACAGGGGACCAAGGAGACCCAGTACTTC.

V usage is TRBV12-3 or TRBV12-4 and J usage is TRBJ1-1; D unresolved. V gave up 2 bases and J gave up 0 bases, with 4 bases separating them. This CDR3 is built from 13 residues. The CDR3 sequence: CASSLLMNTEAFF. DNA for the CDR3: TGTGCCAGCAGTTTATTAATGAACACTGAAGCTTTCTTT.

The rearrangement links TRBV28 to TRBJ2-1; 10 bases are shared with TRBD2. The ends lost 7 bases at V and 5 bases at J; junction bases unmatched: 5. The germline V gene encodes CDR1 MDHEN and CDR2 SYDVKM. CDR3 length: 14 residues. CDR3 sequence: CASILAGGNNEQFF. CDR3 coding DNA: TGTGCCAGCATCTTAGCGGGAGGAAACAATGAGCAGTTCTTC.

This chain uses TRBV11-2 with TRBJ2-7; tentative D call: TRBD1 (5 bases). CDR1 is SGHAT and CDR2 is FQNNGV in the germline V gene. This CDR3 contains 15 residues. The V gene lost 0 bases and the J gene lost 2 bases, with 11 bases spanning the gap. The CDR3: CASSLDNRWAYEQYF. The CDR3 DNA is TGTGCCAGCAGCTTAGATAACAGGTGGGCCTACGAGCAGTACTTC.

The rearrangement links TRBV5-1 to TRBJ2-7, with 10 bases fitting TRBD1. Looked up from germline, CDR1 is SGHRS and CDR2 is YFSETQ. This CDR3 comprises 14 residues. Unmatched junction bases numbered 2, after V lost 0 bases and J lost 5 bases. CDR3 in amino acids: CASSLGQGAHEQYF. The CDR3 bases are TGCGCCAGCAGCTTGGGACAGGGGGCCCACGAGCAGTACTTC.

The chain has TRBV28 and TRBJ1-4; no clear D. V was clipped by 6 bases and J by 8 bases, with 22 bases between them. CDR3 length equals 16 residues. In germline, CDR1 is MDHEN, CDR2 SYDVKM. The CDR3 DNA reads as TGTGCCAGCAGCCCTCCCCCGCAGGCGAGTCAGGAAAAACTGTTTTTT. This translates into CASSPPPQASQEKLFF.

The chain employs TRBV6-6 and TRBJ2-1; 7 bases line up with TRBD1. Losses at the gene ends were 10 bases for V and 7 bases for J; bases not matched to a gene: 4. Germline loops: CDR1 MNHNY, CDR2 SVGAGI (reference sequence). The CDR3 totals 11 residues. The CDR3 spells CAIQGQNEQFF. CDR3 nucleotide sequence: TGTGCCATACAGGGACAGAATGAGCAGTTCTTC.

The chain uses TRBV28 and TRBJ1-1, with D tentatively TRBD1 (5 bases). Germline lookup yields CDR1 MDHEN and CDR2 SYDVKM. The CDR3 covers 14 residues. V was trimmed by 3 bases and J by 3 bases, leaving 11 bases between them. The CDR3 protein is CASSLGGMDTEAFF. DNA for the CDR3: TGTGCCAGCAGTTTGGGGGGGATGGACACTGAAGCTTTCTTT.

The genes are TRBV7-2 and TRBJ2-2, with 7 bases fitting TRBD1. Losses at the gene ends were 4 bases for V and 6 bases for J; bases not matched to a gene: 8. There are 15 residues in the CDR3. The germline gives CDR1 SGHTA, CDR2 FQGNSA. The CDR3 loop reads CASSSQGVGSGELFF. The DNA of the CDR3 is TGTGCCAGCAGCTCTCAGGGGGTCGGATCCGGGGAGCTGTTTTTT.

This sequence joins TRBV7-2 and TRBJ1-2; weak D call: TRBD1 (6 bases). CDR3 length: 15 residues. In germline, CDR1 is SGHTA, CDR2 FQGNSA. Trimming shortened V by 5 bases and J by 4 bases, and 17 bases separated the two germline ends. This CDR3 is CASSTGTLRAYGYTF. CDR3 nucleotides: TGTGCCAGCAGCACTGGGACACTGAGGGCCTATGGCTACACCTTC.

The chain uses TRBV29-1 and TRBJ1-1; tentative D call: TRBD1 (5 bases). The CDR3 contains 11 residues. Germline V gene sequence: CDR1 SQVTM, CDR2 ANQGSEA. With 7 bases removed from V and 1 base from J, the gap between germline ends came to 7 bases. CDR3: CSATGNTEAFF. The DNA of the CDR3 is TGCAGCGCAACAGGGAACACTGAAGCTTTCTTT.

The V and J genes are TRBV5-5 and TRBJ2-7; maybe TRBD1 (6 bases). Deletions cut 3 bases from V and 0 bases from J, with 10 bases between. The length of the CDR3 is 14 residues. The V gene's germline CDR1 is SGHKS and CDR2 YYEKEE (reference sequence). This CDR3 is CASSWTELSYEQYF. The DNA of the CDR3 is TGTGCCAGCAGCTGGACAGAGCTCTCCTACGAGCAGTACTTC.

V is TRBV14 and J is TRBJ2-2; D perhaps matches TRBD2 (6 bases). V was trimmed by 4 bases and J by 7 bases, leaving 16 bases between them. CDR3 length: 15 residues. Germline loops: CDR1 SGHDN, CDR2 FVKESK. CDR3: CASSRFVRGGGELFF. The CDR3 region has the DNA TGTGCCAGCAGCCGTTTTGTGCGGGGCGGCGGGGAGCTGTTTTTT.

The J gene is TRBJ1-4, the V gene TRBV30; no definite D call. The CDR3 consists of 12 residues. With 4 bases removed from V and 8 bases from J, the gap between germline ends came to 11 bases. Looked up from germline, CDR1 is GTSNPN and CDR2 is SVGIG (reference sequence). CDR3 coding DNA: TGTGCCTGGACCAGCGTGGAGGAAAAACTGTTTTTT. Protein product: CAWTSVEEKLFF.

Here the CDR3 reads CASSPTVKRSEQFF. The CDR3 coding sequence is TGTGCCAGCAGCCCGACAGTTAAACGGAGCGAGCAGTTCTTC. V and J are TRBV6-5 and TRBJ2-1; a weak D match, TRBD1 (5 bases). Per germline, CDR1 MNHEY and CDR2 SVGAGI. This CDR3 region has 14 residues. V lost 6 bases to trimming and J lost 10 bases, with 19 bases between them.

The chain couples TRBV25-1 to TRBJ1-2; a weak D match, TRBD1 (6 bases). Germline V gene data show CDR1 as MGHDK and CDR2 as SYGVNS. Trimming cost V 8 bases and J 7 bases, with 20 bases left between them. The CDR3 is made up of 14 amino acids. The CDR3 sequence: CASLQTGFAGGYTF. The CDR3 coding sequence is TGTGCCAGCCTCCAAACAGGGTTTGCCGGTGGCTACACCTTC.